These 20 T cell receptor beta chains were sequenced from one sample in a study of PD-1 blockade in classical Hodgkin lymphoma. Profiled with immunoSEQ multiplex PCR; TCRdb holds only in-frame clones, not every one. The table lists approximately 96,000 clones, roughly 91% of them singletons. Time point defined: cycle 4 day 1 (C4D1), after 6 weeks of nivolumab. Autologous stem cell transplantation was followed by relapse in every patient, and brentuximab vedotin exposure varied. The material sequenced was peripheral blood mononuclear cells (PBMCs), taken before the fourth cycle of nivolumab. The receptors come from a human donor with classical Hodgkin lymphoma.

The DNA of the CDR3 is TGTGCCAGCAGCCCGCCGGCCAGGTCCTACGAGCAGTACTTC. Translated, it gives CASSPPARSYEQYF. This chain connects TRBV9 to TRBJ2-7; D remains ambiguous. Trimming cost V 4 bases and J 1 base, with 12 bases left between them. This CDR3 spans 14 amino acids. Per germline, CDR1 SGDLS and CDR2 YYNGEE.

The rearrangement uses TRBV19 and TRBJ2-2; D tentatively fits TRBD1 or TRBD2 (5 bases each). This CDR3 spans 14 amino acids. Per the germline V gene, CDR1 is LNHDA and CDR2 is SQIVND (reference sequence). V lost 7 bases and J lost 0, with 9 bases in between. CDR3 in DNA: TGTGCCAGTATAAAGGGACCGAACACCGGGGAGCTGTTTTTT. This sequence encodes CASIKGPNTGELFF.

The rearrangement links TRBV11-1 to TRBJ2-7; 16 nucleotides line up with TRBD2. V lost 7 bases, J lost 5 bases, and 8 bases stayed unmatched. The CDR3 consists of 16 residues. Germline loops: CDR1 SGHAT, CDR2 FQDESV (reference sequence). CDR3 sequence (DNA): TGTGCCAGCACCTCAGGGACTAGCGGGAGGGTCGACGAGCAGTACTTC. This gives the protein CASTSGTSGRVDEQYF. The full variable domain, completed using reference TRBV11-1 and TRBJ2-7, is EAEVAQSPRYKITEKSQAVAFWCDPISGHATLYWYRQILGQGPELLVQFQDESVVDDSQLPKDRFSAERLKGVDSTLKIQPAELGDSAMYLCASTSGTSGRVDEQYFGPGTRLTVT.

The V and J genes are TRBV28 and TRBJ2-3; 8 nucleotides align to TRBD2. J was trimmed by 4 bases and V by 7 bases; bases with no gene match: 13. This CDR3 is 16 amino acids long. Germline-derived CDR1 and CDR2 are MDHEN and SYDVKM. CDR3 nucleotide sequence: TGTGCCAGCATAAACCCCACTAGCGGAACCCCAGATACGCAGTATTTT. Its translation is CASINPTSGTPDTQYF.

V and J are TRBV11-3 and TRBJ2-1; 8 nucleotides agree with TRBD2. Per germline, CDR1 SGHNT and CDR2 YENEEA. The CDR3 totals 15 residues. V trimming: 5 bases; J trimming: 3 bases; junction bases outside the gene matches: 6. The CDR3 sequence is CASSPGGAGYNEQFF. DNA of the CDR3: TGTGCCAGCAGCCCGGGGGGGGCTGGCTACAATGAGCAGTTCTTC.

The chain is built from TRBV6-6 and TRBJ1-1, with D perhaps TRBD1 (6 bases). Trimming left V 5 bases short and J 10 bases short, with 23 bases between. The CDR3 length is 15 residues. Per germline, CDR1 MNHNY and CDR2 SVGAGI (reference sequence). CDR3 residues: CASSAVSRQVGLAFF. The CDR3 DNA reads TGTGCCAGCAGTGCAGTCTCCAGACAGGTTGGTTTAGCTTTCTTT.

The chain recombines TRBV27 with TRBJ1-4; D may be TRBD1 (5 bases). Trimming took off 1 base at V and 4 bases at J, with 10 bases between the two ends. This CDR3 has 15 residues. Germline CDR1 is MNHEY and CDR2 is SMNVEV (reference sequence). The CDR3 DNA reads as TGTGCCAGCAGTTTATACGGGACTAATAATGAAAAACTGTTTTTT. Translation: CASSLYGTNNEKLFF.

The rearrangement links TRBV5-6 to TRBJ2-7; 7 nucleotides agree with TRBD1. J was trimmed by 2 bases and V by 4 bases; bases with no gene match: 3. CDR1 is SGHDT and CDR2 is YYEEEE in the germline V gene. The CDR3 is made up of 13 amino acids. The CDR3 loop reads CASSHGTAYEQYF. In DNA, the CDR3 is TGTGCCAGCAGCCATGGGACAGCCTACGAGCAGTACTTC.

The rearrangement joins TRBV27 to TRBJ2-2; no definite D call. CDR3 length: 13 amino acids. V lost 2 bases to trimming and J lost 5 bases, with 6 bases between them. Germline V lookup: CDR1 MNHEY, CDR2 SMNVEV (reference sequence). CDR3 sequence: CASSLARTGELFF. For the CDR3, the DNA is TGTGCCAGCAGTTTAGCGAGGACCGGGGAGCTGTTTTTT.

CDR3 sequence (DNA): TGTGCCAGCAGTCCCCTAAGGGGGCGACCGGGTTACTATGGCTACACCTTC. Amino acid sequence: CASSPLRGRPGYYGYTF. The gene calls are TRBV28 and TRBJ1-2; 7 bases are shared with TRBD1. Germline CDR1 is MDHEN and CDR2 is SYDVKM. With V trimmed by 5 bases and J by 3 bases, 15 bases remained unmatched. CDR3 length equals 17 residues.

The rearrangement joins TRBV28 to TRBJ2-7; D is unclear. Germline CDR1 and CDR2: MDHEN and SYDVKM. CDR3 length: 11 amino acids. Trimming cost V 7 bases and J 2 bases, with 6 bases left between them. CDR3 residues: CASTWAYEQYF. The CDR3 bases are TGTGCCAGCACTTGGGCCTACGAGCAGTACTTC.

For the CDR3, the DNA is TGTGCCTGGAGTGCCGGGAAGGGGGGCTACACCTTC. Translating it yields CAWSAGKGGYTF. The chain joins TRBV30 to TRBJ1-2; tentatively, D is TRBD1 (5 bases). Germline assignment: CDR1 GTSNPN and CDR2 SVGIG (reference sequence). Trimming pared 1 base from V and 8 bases from J, leaving 11 bases between. The CDR3 consists of 12 residues.

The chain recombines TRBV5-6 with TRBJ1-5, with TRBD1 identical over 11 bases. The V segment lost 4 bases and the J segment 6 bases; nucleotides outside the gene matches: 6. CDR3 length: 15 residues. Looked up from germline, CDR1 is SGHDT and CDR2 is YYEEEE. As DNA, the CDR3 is TGTGCCAGCAGCCAGACCGGGACAGGGGGTCAGCCCCAGCATTTT. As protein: CASSQTGTGGQPQHF.

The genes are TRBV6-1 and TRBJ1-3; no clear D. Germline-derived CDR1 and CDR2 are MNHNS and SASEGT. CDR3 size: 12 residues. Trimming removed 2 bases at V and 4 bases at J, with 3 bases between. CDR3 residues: CASSETGNTIYF. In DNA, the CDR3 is TGTGCCAGCAGTGAAACGGGAAACACCATATATTTT.

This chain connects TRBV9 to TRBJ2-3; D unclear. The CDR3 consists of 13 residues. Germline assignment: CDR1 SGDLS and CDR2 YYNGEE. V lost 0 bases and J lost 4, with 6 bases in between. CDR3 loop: CASSVATADTQYF. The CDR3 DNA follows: TGTGCCAGCAGCGTAGCGACTGCAGATACGCAGTATTTT. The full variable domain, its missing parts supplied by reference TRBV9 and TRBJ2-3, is DSGVTQTPKHLITATGQRVTLRCSPRSGDLSVYWYQQSLDQGLQFLIQYYNGEERAKGNILERFSAQQFPDLHSELNLSSLELGDSALYFCASSVATADTQYFGPGTRLTVL.

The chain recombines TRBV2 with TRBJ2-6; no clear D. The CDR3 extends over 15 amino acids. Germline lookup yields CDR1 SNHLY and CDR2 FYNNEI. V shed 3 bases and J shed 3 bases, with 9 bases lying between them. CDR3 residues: CASSDEVVGANVLTF. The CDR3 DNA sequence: TGTGCCAGCAGTGATGAGGTGGTTGGGGCCAACGTCCTGACTTTC.

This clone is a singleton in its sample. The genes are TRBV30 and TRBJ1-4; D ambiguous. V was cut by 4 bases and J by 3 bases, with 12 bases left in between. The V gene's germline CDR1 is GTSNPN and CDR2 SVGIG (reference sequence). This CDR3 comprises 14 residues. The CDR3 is CAWTPIEANEKLFF. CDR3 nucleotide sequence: TGTGCCTGGACTCCCATCGAGGCTAATGAAAAACTGTTTTTT.

The DNA of the CDR3 is TGTGCCAGCTCACCAAGCCCGTACCAAGAGACCCAGTACTTC. Its protein is CASSPSPYQETQYF. This sequence joins TRBV18 and TRBJ2-5; no reliable D call. The CDR3 covers 14 residues. Germline loops: CDR1 KGHSH, CDR2 LQKENI. Between the trimmed V and J ends, which lost 2 bases and 0 bases, there was a span of 7 bases.

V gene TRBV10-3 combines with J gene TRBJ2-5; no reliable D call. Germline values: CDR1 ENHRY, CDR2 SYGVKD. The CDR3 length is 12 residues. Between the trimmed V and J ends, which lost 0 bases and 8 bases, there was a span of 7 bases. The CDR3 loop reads CAISESTRTQYF. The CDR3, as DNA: TGTGCCATCAGTGAGTCGACTCGAACCCAGTACTTC.

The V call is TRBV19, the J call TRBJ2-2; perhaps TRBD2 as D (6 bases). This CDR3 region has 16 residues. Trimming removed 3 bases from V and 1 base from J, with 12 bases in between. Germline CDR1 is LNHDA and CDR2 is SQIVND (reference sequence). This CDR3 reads CASSILGGGNTGELFF. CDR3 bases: TGTGCCAGTAGTATTCTCGGGGGAGGGAACACCGGGGAGCTGTTTTTT.